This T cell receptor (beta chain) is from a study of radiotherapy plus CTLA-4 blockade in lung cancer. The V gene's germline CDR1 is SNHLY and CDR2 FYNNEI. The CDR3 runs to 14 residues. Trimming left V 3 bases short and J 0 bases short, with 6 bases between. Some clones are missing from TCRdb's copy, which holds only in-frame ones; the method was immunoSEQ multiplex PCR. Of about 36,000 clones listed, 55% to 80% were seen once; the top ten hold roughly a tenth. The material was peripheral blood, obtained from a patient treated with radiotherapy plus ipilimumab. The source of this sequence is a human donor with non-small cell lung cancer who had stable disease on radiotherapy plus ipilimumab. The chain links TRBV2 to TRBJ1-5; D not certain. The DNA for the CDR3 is TGTGCCAGCAGTGAGGCATATAGCAATCAGCCCCAGCATTTT. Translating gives CASSEAYSNQPQHF.